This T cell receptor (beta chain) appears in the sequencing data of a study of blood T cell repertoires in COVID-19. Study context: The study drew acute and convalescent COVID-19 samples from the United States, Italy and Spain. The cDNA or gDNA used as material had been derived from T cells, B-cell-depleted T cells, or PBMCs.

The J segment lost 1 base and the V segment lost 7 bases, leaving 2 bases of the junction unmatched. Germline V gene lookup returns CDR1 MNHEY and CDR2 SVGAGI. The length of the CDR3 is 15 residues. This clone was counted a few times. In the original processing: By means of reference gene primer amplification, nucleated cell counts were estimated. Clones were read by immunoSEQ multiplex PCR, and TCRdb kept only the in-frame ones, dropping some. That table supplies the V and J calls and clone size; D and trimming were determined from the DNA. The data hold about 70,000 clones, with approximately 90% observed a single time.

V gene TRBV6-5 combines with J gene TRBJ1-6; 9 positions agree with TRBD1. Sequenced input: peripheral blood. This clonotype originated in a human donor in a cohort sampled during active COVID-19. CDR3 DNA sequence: TGTGCCAGCAATGGACAGGGGTCCTATAATTCACCCCTCCACTTT. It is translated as CASNGQGSYNSPLHF.